This T cell receptor beta chain was captured by sequencing in a study of blood T cell repertoires in COVID-19. Study information: Italy, Spain and the United States were the sources of the convalescent and acute COVID-19 samples.

In the original processing: Reference gene primer amplification yielded estimated nucleated cell counts. Here immunoSEQ multiplex PCR was the method, and the copy in TCRdb shows in-frame clones only, minus some. Clone size and V and J calls were adopted from that table, with D and trimming inferred from the DNA. This sample has 150,000 to 200,000 clones, with approximately 87% found just once. The CDR3 is 15 amino acids. The V and J ends lost 9 bases and 2 bases respectively, with 15 bases between them. Germline CDR1 and CDR2: KGHDR and SFDVKD. The sequenced sample was peripheral blood. This sequence originates from a person in their 70s with COVID-19, enrolled during active disease. The chain is built from TRBV24-1 and TRBJ1-4, with D unclear. The CDR3 region has the DNA TGTGCCACCGGGAGAGGGAATGGGACTAATGAAAAACTGTTTTTT. Its protein product is CATGRGNGTNEKLFF.